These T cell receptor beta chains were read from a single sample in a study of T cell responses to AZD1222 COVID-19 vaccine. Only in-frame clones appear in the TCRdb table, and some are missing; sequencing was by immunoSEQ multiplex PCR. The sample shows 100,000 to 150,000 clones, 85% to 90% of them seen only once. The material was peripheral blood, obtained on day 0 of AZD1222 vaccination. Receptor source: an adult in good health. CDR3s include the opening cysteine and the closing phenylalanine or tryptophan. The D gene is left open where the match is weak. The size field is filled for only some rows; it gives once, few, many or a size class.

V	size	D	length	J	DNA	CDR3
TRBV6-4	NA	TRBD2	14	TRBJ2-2	TGTGCCAGTACCTGGACTAGCGGCACCGGGGAGCTGTTTTTT	CASTWTSGTGELFF
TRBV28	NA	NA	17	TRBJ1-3	TGTGCCAGCTCCCCAACGGGGGCAACAGTAGGAGGAAACACCATATATTTT	CASSPTGATVGGNTIYF
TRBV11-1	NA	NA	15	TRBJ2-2	TGTGCCAGCAGCTTCGAGGCAGGGAACACCGGGGAGCTGTTTTTT	CASSFEAGNTGELFF
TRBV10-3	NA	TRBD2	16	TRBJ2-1	TGTGCCATCAGTTCACTAGCGGGAAGCTCCTACAATGAGCAGTTCTTC	CAISSLAGSSYNEQFF
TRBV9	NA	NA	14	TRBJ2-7	TGTGCCAGCAGCGTTGGAGGGTTCGCCTACGAGCAGTACTTC	CASSVGGFAYEQYF
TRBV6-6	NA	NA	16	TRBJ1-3	TGTGCCAGCAGAAATCTAGCAGGGGAAGGTGGAAACACCATATATTTT	CASRNLAGEGGNTIYF
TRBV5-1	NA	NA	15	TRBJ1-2	TGCGCCAGCAGCCTGGGGGGACGATTTGTCAATGGCTACACCTTC	CASSLGGRFVNGYTF
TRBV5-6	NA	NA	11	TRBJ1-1	TGTGCCAGCAGCGCGGGAGCTGAAGCTTTCTTT	CASSAGAEAFF
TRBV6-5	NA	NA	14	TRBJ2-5	TGTGCCAGCAGTTACGGACAGCTACAAGAGACCCAGTACTTC	CASSYGQLQETQYF
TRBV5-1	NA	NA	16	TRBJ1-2	TGCGCCAGCAGCCCATTGCAGGGTCGGGCTAACTATGGCTACACCTTC	CASSPLQGRANYGYTF
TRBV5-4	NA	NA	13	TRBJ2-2	TGTGCCAGCAGCATACAGGGCACCGGGGAGCTGTTTTTT	CASSIQGTGELFF
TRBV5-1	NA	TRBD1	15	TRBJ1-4	TGCGCCAGCAGCCGAGACAGGGCGCCTAATGAAAAACTGTTTTTT	CASSRDRAPNEKLFF
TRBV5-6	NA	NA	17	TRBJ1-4	TGTGCCAGCAGCCGACCCTATGGGACACCTTCAGGGGAAAAACTGTTTTTT	CASSRPYGTPSGEKLFF
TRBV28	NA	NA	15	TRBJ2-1	TGTGCCAGCAGCCCCGAGGCCATCTATGGGAGTGAGCAGTTCTTC	CASSPEAIYGSEQFF
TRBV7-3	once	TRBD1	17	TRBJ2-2	TGTGCCGGACGCCGGGACAGGGAATCGGTGGACACCGGGGAGCTGTTTTTT	CAGRRDRESVDTGELFF
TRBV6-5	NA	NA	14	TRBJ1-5	TGTGCCAGCAGTTATGACAGAAGCAATCAGCCCCAGCATTTT	CASSYDRSNQPQHF
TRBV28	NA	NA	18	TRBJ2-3	TGTGCCAGCAGTTTTTGGGGAAGCGATCTGGCTAGCACAGATACGCAGTATTTT	CASSFWGSDLASTDTQYF
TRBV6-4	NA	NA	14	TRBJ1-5	TGTGCCAGCAGGGCCTGGCGGCCGGTATGGGCCCAGCATTTT	CASRAWRPVWAQHF
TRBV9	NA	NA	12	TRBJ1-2	TGTGCCAGCTTTAGGGGGAACGATGGCTACACCTTC	CASFRGNDGYTF
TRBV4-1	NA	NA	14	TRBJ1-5	TGCGCCAGCAGCCTCGGACCTGGGGGTCAGCCCCAGCATTTT	CASSLGPGGQPQHF
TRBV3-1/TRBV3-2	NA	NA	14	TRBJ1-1	TGTGCCAGCAGCCAAGGAGGGATTGGCGCTGAAGCTTTCTTT	CASSQGGIGAEAFF
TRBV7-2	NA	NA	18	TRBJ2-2	TGTGCCAGCAGCCTCCGCTCCTTAAGTTTGGAGGGCACCGGGGAGCTGTTTTTT	CASSLRSLSLEGTGELFF
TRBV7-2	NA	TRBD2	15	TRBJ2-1	TGTGCCAGCAGCTTAGACGGGGGGGCCACAAATGAGCAGTTCTTC	CASSLDGGATNEQFF
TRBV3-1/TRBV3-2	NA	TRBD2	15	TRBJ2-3	TGTGCCAGCAGCCGCCTCGGGGGGATAGCCGATACGCAGTATTTT	CASSRLGGIADTQYF
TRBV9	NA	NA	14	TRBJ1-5	TGTGCCAGCAGCGAGGGGGGCGACAATCAGCCCCAGCATTTT	CASSEGGDNQPQHF
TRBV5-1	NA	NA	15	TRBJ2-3	TGCGCCAGCAGCTTTCTAACAGGGAGCACAGATACGCAGTATTTT	CASSFLTGSTDTQYF
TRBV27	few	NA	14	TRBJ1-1	TGTGCCAGCAGTTTATATCCGGCGAACACTGAAGCTTTCTTT	CASSLYPANTEAFF
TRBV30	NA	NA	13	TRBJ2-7	TGTGCCTGGAGTGTAGGGGGAGACTACGAGCAGTACTTC	CAWSVGGDYEQYF
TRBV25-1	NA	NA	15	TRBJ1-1	TGTGCCAGCAGTCCTTCATCTGGAGTGGGCACTGAAGCTTTCTTT	CASSPSSGVGTEAFF
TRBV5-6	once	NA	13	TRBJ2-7	TGTGCCAGCAGCCACTCCACCGGGGACGAGCAGTACTTC	CASSHSTGDEQYF
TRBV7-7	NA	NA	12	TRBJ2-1	TGTGCCAGCAGCCCTGGGGGACAAAAGCAGTTCTTC	CASSPGGQKQFF
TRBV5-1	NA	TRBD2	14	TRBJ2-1	TGCGCCAGCAGCCAGACTAGCGGCGGAGGTGAGCAGTTCTTC	CASSQTSGGGEQFF
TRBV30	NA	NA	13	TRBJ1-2	TGTGCCTGGAGTGTACTAGGAGGGGGTGGCTACACCTTC	CAWSVLGGGGYTF
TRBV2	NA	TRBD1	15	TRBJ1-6	TGTGCCAGCACCTCACAGGGGGCCGGGAATTCACCCCTCCACTTT	CASTSQGAGNSPLHF
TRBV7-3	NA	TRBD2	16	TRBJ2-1	TGTGCCAGCAGCTTAGCGGCTAGCGGGTCTTGGAATGAGCAGTTCTTC	CASSLAASGSWNEQFF
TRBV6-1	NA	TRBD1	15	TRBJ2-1	TGTGCCAGCAGTGAAGACAGGGGTCGCTACAATGAGCAGTTCTTC	CASSEDRGRYNEQFF
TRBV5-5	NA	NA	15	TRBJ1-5	TGTGCCAGCAGCTTGGAGTTGAGTGGCAATCAGCCCCAGCATTTT	CASSLELSGNQPQHF
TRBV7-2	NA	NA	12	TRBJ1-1	TGTGCCAGCAGCTTCGGACAGTTTGAAGCTTTCTTT	CASSFGQFEAFF
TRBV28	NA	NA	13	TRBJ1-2	TGTGCCAGCAGTTTCGGGGGTAAGGGTGGCTACACCTTC	CASSFGGKGGYTF
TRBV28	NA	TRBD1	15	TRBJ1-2	TGTGCCAGCAGTACCTGGACAGGGGGCGTAGGCGGCTACACCTTC	CASSTWTGGVGGYTF
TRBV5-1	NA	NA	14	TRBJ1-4	TGCGCCAGCAGAACGGCGGGGGGCCGGGAAAAACTGTTTTTT	CASRTAGGREKLFF
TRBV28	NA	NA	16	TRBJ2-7	TGTGCCAGCAGTTTGGGCGGGTGGGAGGAGGATTACGAGCAGTACTTC	CASSLGGWEEDYEQYF
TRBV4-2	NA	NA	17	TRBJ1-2	TGTGCCAGCAGCCAAGATGCCCCCGCAGGCAGTCCGATTGGCTACACCTTC	CASSQDAPAGSPIGYTF
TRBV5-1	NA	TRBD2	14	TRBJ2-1	TGCGCCAGCAGCTTAGCGGGAGTAAGCGATGAGCAGTTCTTC	CASSLAGVSDEQFF